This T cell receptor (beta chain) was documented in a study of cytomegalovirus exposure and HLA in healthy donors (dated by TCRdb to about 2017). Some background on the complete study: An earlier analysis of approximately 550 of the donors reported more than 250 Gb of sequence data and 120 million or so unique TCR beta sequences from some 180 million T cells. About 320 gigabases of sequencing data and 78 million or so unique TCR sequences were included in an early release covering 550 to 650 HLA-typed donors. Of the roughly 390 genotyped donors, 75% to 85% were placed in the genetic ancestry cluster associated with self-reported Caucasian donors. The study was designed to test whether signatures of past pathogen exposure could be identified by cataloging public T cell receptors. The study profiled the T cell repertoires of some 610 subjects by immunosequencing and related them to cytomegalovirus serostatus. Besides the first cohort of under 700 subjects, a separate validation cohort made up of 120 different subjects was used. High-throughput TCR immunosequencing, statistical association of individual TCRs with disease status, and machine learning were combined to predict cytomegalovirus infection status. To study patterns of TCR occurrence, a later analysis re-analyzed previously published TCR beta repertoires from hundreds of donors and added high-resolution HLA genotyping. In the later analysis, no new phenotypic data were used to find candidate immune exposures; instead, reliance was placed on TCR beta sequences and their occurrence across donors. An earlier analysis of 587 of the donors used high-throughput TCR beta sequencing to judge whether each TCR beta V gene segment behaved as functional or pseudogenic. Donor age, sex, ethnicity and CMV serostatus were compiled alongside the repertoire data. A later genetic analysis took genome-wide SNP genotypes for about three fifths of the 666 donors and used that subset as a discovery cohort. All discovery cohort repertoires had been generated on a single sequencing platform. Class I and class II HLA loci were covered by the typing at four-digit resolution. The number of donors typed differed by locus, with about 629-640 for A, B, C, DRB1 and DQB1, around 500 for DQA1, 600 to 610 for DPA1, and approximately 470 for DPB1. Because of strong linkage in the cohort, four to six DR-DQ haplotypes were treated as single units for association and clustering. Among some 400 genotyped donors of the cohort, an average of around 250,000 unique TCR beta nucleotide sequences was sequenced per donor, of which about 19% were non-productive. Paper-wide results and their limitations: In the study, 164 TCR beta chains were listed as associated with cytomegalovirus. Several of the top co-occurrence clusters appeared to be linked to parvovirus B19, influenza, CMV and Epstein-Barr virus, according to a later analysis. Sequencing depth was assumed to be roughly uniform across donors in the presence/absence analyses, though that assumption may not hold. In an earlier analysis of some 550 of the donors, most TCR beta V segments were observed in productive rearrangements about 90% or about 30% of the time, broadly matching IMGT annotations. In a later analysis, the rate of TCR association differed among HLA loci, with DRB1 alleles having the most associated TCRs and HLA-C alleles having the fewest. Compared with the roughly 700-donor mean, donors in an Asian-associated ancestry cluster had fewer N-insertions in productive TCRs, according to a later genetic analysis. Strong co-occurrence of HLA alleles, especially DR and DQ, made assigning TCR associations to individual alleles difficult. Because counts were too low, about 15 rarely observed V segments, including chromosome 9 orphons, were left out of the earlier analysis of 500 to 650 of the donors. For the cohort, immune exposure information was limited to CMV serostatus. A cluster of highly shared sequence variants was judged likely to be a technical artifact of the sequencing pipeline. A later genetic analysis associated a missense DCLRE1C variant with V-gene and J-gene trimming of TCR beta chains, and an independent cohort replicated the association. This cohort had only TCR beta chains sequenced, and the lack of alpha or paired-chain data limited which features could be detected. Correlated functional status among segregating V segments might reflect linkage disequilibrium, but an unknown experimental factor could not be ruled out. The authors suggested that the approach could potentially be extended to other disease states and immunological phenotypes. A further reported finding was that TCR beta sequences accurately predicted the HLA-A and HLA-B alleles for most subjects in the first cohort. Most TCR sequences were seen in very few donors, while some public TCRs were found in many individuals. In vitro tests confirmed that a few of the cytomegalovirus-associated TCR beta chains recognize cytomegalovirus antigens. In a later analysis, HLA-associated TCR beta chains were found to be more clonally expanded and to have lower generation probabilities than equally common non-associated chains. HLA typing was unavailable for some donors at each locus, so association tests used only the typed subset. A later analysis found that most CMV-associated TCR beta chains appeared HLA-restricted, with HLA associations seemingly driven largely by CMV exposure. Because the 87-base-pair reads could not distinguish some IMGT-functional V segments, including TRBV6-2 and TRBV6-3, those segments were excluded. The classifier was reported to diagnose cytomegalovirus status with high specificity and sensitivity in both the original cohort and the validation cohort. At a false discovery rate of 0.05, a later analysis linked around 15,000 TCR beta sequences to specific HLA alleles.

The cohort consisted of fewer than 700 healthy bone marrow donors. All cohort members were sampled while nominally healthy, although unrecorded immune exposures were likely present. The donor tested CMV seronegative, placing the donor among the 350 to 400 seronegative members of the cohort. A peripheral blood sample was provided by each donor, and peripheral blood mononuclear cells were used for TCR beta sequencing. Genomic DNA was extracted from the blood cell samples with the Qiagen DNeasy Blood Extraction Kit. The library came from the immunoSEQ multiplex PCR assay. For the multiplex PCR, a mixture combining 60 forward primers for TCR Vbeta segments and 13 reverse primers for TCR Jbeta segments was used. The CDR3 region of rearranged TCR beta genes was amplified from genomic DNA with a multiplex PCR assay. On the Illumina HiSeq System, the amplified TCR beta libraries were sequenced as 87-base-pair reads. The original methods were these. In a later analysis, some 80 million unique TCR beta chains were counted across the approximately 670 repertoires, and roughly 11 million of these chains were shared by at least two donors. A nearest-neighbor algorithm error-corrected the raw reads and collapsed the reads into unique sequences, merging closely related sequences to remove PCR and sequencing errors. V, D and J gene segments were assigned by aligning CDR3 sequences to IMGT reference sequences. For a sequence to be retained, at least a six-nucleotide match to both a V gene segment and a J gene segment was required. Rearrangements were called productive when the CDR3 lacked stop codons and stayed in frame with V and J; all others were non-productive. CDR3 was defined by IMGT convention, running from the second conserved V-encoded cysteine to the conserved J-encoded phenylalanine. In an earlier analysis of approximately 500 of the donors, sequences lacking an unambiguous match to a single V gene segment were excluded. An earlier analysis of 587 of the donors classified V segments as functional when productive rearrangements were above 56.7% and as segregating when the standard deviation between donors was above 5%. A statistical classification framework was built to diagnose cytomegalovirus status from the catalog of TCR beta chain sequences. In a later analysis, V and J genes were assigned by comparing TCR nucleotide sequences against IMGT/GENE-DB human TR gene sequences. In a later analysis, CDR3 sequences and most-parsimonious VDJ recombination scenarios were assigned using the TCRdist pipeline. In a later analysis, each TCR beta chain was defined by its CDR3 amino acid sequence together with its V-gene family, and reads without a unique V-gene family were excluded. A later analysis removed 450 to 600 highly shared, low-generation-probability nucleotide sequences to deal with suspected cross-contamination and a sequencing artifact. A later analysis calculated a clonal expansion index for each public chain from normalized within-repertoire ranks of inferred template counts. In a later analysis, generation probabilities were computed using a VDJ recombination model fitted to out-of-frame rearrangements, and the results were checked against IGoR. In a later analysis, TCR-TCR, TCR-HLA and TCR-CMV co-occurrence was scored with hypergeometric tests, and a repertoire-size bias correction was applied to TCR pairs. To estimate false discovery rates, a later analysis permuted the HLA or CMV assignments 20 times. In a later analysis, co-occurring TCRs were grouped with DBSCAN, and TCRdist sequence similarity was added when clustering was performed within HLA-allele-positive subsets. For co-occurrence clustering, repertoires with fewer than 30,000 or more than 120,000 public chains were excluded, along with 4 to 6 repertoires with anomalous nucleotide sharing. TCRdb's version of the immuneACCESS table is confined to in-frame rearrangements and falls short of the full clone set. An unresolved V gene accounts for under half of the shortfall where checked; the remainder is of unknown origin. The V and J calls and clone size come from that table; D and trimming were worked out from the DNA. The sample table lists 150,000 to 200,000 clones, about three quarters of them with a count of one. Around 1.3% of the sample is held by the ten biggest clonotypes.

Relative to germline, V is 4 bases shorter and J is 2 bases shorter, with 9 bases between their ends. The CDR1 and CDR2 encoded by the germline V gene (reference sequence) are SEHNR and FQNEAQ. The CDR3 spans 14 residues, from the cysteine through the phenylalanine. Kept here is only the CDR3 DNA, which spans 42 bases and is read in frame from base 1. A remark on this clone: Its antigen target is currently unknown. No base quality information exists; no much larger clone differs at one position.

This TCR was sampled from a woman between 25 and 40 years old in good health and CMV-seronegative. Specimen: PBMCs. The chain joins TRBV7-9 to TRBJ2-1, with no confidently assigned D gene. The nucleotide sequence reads TGTGCCAGCAGCTCCCAATCCCCCTACAATGAGCAGTTCTTC. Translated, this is CASSSQSPYNEQFF. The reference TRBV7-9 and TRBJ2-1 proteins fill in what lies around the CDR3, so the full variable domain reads DTGVSQNPRHKITKRGQNVTFRCDPISEHNRLYWYRQTLGQGPEFLTYFQNEAQLEKSRLLSDRFSAERPKGSFSTLEIQRTEQGDSAMYLCASSSQSPYNEQFFGPGTRLTVL.